One sample yielded the 13 T cell receptor beta chains listed below, sequenced in a study of OX40 agonist ivuxolimab in advanced cancers. Data came from immunoSEQ multiplex PCR; TCRdb stores just in-frame clones and leaves some out. Of tens of thousands of clones in the sample, roughly 91% are singletons; the top ten hold less than 0.6%. The specimen comprised CD4+ or CD8+ T cells sorted from blood, sampled in a trial of the OX40 agonist ivuxolimab. These receptors all stem from an adult with an advanced solid tumor such as melanoma, head and neck, liver or kidney cancer.

The rearrangement links TRBV18 to TRBJ2-1; tentative D call: TRBD2 (5 bases). Germline CDR1 reads KGHSH; CDR2 reads LQKENI. This CDR3 spans 14 amino acids. V dropped 3 bases and J dropped 7 bases, with 13 bases sitting between them. Here the CDR3 DNA reads TGTGCCAGCTCACCGCGGACGGGGAGTAATGAGCAGTTCTTC. Protein product: CASSPRTGSNEQFF.

This rearrangement joins TRBV7-2 to TRBJ2-7; 8 nucleotides align to TRBD1. The CDR3 sequence is 17 residues long. Germline CDR1 SGHTA, CDR2 FQGNSA. The V gene end was trimmed by 0 bases and the J gene end by 4 bases; junction bases not matched to a gene: 11. The CDR3 DNA reads TGTGCCAGCAGCTTAGCGAGGCAGGGGGCAAGAGTTTACGAGCAGTACTTC. Protein product: CASSLARQGARVYEQYF.

This chain joins TRBV4-1 and TRBJ1-2; D is uncertain. Germline V CDR1 and CDR2: MGHRA, YSYEKL. Trimming cost V 3 bases and J 0 bases, with 8 bases left between them. This CDR3 has 14 amino acids. The CDR3 protein is CASSHGGANYGYTF. CDR3 sequence (DNA): TGCGCCAGCAGCCACGGCGGAGCTAACTATGGCTACACCTTC.

V gene TRBV6-5 combines with J gene TRBJ1-1; D unclear. V dropped 0 bases and J dropped 4 bases, with 9 bases sitting between them. This CDR3 region has 14 residues. CDR1 is MNHEY, CDR2 SVGAGI, per germline. In DNA, the CDR3 is TGTGCCAGCAGTTACTCGTGGCAGCGCACTGAAGCTTTCTTT. Translation gives CASSYSWQRTEAFF.

The V and J genes are TRBV4-1 and TRBJ2-2; TRBD2 might be the D (6 bases). The V end was cut by 2 bases, the J end by 6 bases, with 19 bases between. The CDR3 runs 17 residues. Germline-derived CDR1 and CDR2 are MGHRA and YSYEKL. CDR3 protein: CASSQLVGGNLAGELFF. The CDR3 DNA sequence: TGCGCCAGCAGCCAATTGGTGGGGGGTAACCTCGCCGGGGAGCTGTTTTTT.

The chain links TRBV6-6 to TRBJ1-1, with 7 nucleotides matching TRBD1. Germline-derived CDR1 and CDR2 are MNHNY and SVGAGI (reference sequence). The CDR3 runs 13 residues. V lost 6 bases to trimming and J lost 4 bases; unmatched junction nucleotides: 5. CDR3 loop: CASSFNRGTEAFF. Here the CDR3 DNA reads TGTGCCAGCAGCTTTAACAGGGGCACTGAAGCTTTCTTT.

The CDR3 reads CASGVTPEYSGELFF. As DNA, the CDR3 is TGCGCCTCAGGGGTAACCCCGGAGTACTCCGGGGAGCTGTTTTTT. The chain joins TRBV5-1 to TRBJ2-2, with D perhaps TRBD1 (6 bases). Trimming stripped 10 bases from V and 6 bases from J, with 22 bases between. Germline loops: CDR1 SGHRS, CDR2 YFSETQ. The CDR3 contains 15 residues.

The rearrangement uses TRBV5-5 and TRBJ1-2; no definite D call. The germline CDR1 and CDR2 sequences are SGHKS and YYEKEE (reference sequence). There are 12 residues in the CDR3. Trimming pared 2 bases from V and 8 bases from J, leaving 10 bases between. The CDR3 reads CASSFNRGGYTF. In DNA form, the CDR3 reads TGTGCCAGCAGCTTTAACCGTGGGGGCTACACCTTC.

V is TRBV5-4 and J is TRBJ2-2, with D tentatively TRBD1 (5 bases). Germline CDR1 reads SGHNT; CDR2 reads YYREEE (reference sequence). The CDR3 runs 14 residues. Deletions cut 4 bases from V and 6 bases from J, with 13 bases between. CDR3 sequence: CASSRVGPPGELFF. DNA for the CDR3: TGTGCCAGCAGCCGCGTGGGGCCCCCCGGGGAGCTGTTTTTT.

The chain links TRBV7-7 to TRBJ2-6, with a tentative D call TRBD1 (6 bases). Germline CDR1 is SSHAT and CDR2 is FNYEAQ (reference sequence). V was trimmed by 5 bases and J by 0 bases, leaving 14 bases between them. This CDR3 has 17 residues. The CDR3 is CASSPGAAGSGANVLTF. As DNA, the CDR3 is TGTGCCAGCAGCCCAGGGGCAGCAGGCTCTGGGGCCAACGTCCTGACTTTC.

The chain joins TRBV18 to TRBJ2-7, with D perhaps matching TRBD2 (5 bases). CDR1 is KGHSH, CDR2 LQKENI, per germline. Between the trimmed V and J ends, which lost 3 bases and 5 bases, there was a span of 11 bases. The CDR3 runs to 13 residues. The CDR3 sequence: CASSPAVGDEQYF. DNA of the CDR3: TGTGCCAGCTCACCCGCCGTGGGAGACGAGCAGTACTTC.

V usage is TRBV7-3 and J usage is TRBJ2-6; D not resolved. V was shortened by 0 bases and J by 0 bases, with 6 bases between the two germline ends. CDR3 length: 16 residues. The V gene's germline CDR1 is SGHTA and CDR2 FQGTGA. CDR3 DNA: TGTGCCAGCAGCTTAACAAGGAGCTCTGGGGCCAACGTCCTGACTTTC. It encodes CASSLTRSSGANVLTF.

The V and J genes are TRBV29-1 and TRBJ2-3; D remains unclear. The CDR3 extends over 12 amino acids. V lost 2 bases and J 0 bases, leaving 3 bases between the germline ends. Per the germline V gene, CDR1 is SQVTM and CDR2 is ANQGSEA. CDR3 protein: CSVEFSTDTQYF. The DNA for the CDR3 is TGCAGCGTTGAATTCAGCACAGATACGCAGTATTTT.